A selection of T cell receptor beta chains follows, all from one sample in a study of shared clonotypes between healthy human individuals. Here immunoSEQ multiplex PCR was the method, and the copy in TCRdb shows in-frame clones only, minus some. The repertoire holds 650,000 to 800,000 clones, 55% to 75% seen once, with over 1.5% in the top ten. Sequenced sample: memory CD4+ T cells sorted from blood. The source is a young woman in good health. Both conserved end residues are part of each CDR3. D genes are given only for firm matches. Expanded clones are given a class, and other clones once, few, many or no size at all.

TRBJ1-1	few	NA	TRBV18	CASSPLNTEAFF	TGTGCCAGCTCACCTTTGAACACTGAAGCTTTCTTT
TRBJ1-3	NA	NA	TRBV4-1	CASSQDNKGGRFGNTIYF	TGCGCCAGCAGCCAAGATAACAAAGGAGGAAGATTTGGAAACACCATATATTTT
TRBJ1-2	few	NA	TRBV11-2	CASSALRQGWYGYTF	TGTGCCAGCAGCGCTCTCCGGCAGGGATGGTATGGCTACACCTTC
TRBJ1-5	NA	TRBD1	TRBV6-6	CASSDRTGLQPQHF	TGTGCCAGCAGTGACAGGACAGGGCTTCAGCCCCAGCATTTT
TRBJ1-1	NA	NA	TRBV18	CASSSSGTGTEAFF	TGTGCCAGCTCATCAAGTGGGACGGGGACTGAAGCTTTCTTT
TRBJ1-4	NA	NA	TRBV27	CASSGRAGEYEKLFF	TGTGCCAGCAGTGGTAGGGCAGGGGAGTATGAAAAACTGTTTTTT
TRBJ2-7	NA	NA	TRBV30	CAWTTGVGYEQYF	TGTGCCTGGACCACGGGGGTTGGTTACGAGCAGTACTTC
TRBJ1-4	many	NA	TRBV6-6	CASSYPFGGTNEKLFF	TGTGCCAGCAGTTATCCGTTTGGGGGAACTAATGAAAAACTGTTTTTT
TRBJ1-5	NA	NA	TRBV18	CASSLQGRADQPQHF	TGTGCCAGCTCACTTCAGGGACGGGCCGATCAGCCCCAGCATTTT
TRBJ2-5	NA	TRBD2	TRBV10-2	CASSDPAGGLGTSETQYF	TGCGCCAGCAGTGATCCAGCGGGAGGGTTGGGGACCAGCGAGACCCAGTACTTC
TRBJ2-6	NA	NA	TRBV29-1	CSLDYGANVLTF	TGCAGCCTGGATTACGGGGCCAACGTCCTGACTTTC
TRBJ2-1	NA	NA	TRBV25-1	CASSETPGTYLYNEQFF	TGTGCCAGCAGTGAGACCCCAGGGACTTACTTATACAATGAGCAGTTCTTC
TRBJ1-4	NA	TRBD1	TRBV28	CASSGGQLEKLFF	TGTGCCAGCAGCGGGGGACAGCTAGAAAAACTGTTTTTT
TRBJ2-7	many	TRBD2	TRBV7-3	CASSSIAGAPSSQYF	TGTGCCAGCAGCTCCATAGCGGGAGCCCCCTCGTCGCAGTACTTC
TRBJ2-7	NA	TRBD2	TRBV28	CASYSGLEAYEQYF	TGTGCCAGCTATTCCGGACTAGAGGCATACGAGCAGTACTTC
TRBJ2-1	NA	TRBD2	TRBV4-2	CASTRELAVDEQFF	TGTGCCAGCACCCGAGAGCTAGCGGTGGATGAGCAGTTCTTC
TRBJ1-5	few	NA	TRBV19	CASSTGTDQPQHF	TGTGCCAGTAGCACAGGAACGGATCAGCCCCAGCATTTT
TRBJ2-6	NA	NA	TRBV2	CASMFGSTSGANVLTF	TGTGCCAGCATGTTCGGGAGTACCTCTGGGGCCAACGTCCTGACTTTC
TRBJ2-3	NA	NA	TRBV4-2	CASSQGGREPDTQYF	TGTGCCAGCAGCCAAGGGGGGCGGGAGCCAGATACGCAGTATTTT
TRBJ1-2	NA	NA	TRBV21-1	CASIRHGYTF	TGTGCCAGCATCAGGCATGGCTACACCTTC
TRBJ2-5	many	TRBD2	TRBV5-1	CASSWRLASEETQYF	TGCGCCAGCAGCTGGCGACTAGCGAGCGAGGAGACCCAGTACTTC
TRBJ2-5	once	NA	TRBV13	CASSLGTTQETQYF	TGTGCCAGCAGCTTAGGCACGACCCAAGAGACCCAGTACTTC
TRBJ1-1	NA	TRBD1	TRBV29-1	CSVRNVGTGNTEAFF	TGCAGCGTTAGGAATGTGGGGACAGGGAACACTGAAGCTTTCTTT
TRBJ1-5	NA	TRBD1	TRBV19	CASRDSYSNQPQHF	TGTGCCAGTCGGGACAGCTATAGCAATCAGCCCCAGCATTTT